Below, one T cell receptor beta chain is given with its context. The antigen it binds to is not known. The sample holds no much larger clone one base away, and base qualities are not on file. Looking up the germline V gene yields CDR1 SNHLY and CDR2 FYNNEI. V has 9 bases trimmed and J has 2 bases trimmed; junction bases matching no gene number 1. Inclusive of the bounding cysteine and phenylalanine, the CDR3 is 12 residues long. The only DNA kept is the CDR3, 36 bases in frame from the first base. The data are from a study of PD-1 blockade in classical Hodgkin lymphoma (dated by TCRdb to about 2020). Background for the entire study: The study used TCR beta sequencing and CyTOF to define a peripheral blood immune signature of response to PD-1 blockade in classical Hodgkin lymphoma.

Per the publication, the time point label means: newly diagnosed, previously untreated cHL patient sample. As a comparison group for the relapsed/refractory trial patients, PBMCs were sequenced from patients with newly diagnosed, previously untreated classical Hodgkin lymphoma. After peripheral blood was drawn into 8 mL Vacutainer Cell Preparation Tubes, PBMCs were isolated by centrifugation and then cryopreserved. Broader findings and caveats from the paper: Baseline TCR diversity was reported to be lower in newly diagnosed patients than in healthy donors and to be lower still in relapsed/refractory patients. The study covered only a single clinical trial cohort, and the causes of the repertoire differences, possibly disease activity or prior therapy, were still not defined.

The Qiagen DNeasy kit was used to extract genomic DNA both from unsorted PBMCs and from the negatively selected CD4+ and CD8+ fractions. Amplification of TCR beta CDR3 regions was done by immunoSEQ multiplex PCR with primers that anneal to V and J segments. A synthetic immune receptor repertoire was used to minimize amplification bias, and any residual bias was removed computationally once sequencing was done. The authors' pipeline ran thus. Custom Python scripts were used to quantify repertoire diversity as the Shannon entropy index. Unsorted, CD4+ and CD8+ repertoires were analyzed separately, except for combined analyses in which CD4+ and CD8+ sequences were merged in silico. The table was pulled from immuneACCESS by TCRdb, which kept in-frame rearrangements only. Such tables lose some clones; where checked, under half of the loss comes from unresolved V genes, and the rest has no known cause. Clonal size and the V and J genes are those of that table, whereas D and trimming came from the DNA. The sample table records 70,000 or so clones; 93% of these occur just once. Of the sample, about 2.5% is held by the ten largest clones.

The material sequenced was peripheral blood mononuclear cells (PBMCs). The chain links TRBV2 with TRBJ1-3, and TRBD1 aligns with 7 junction nucleotides. The source is a human donor with classical Hodgkin lymphoma. The CDR3 in this case is CASDRAGNTIYF. In nucleotide form, the sequence is TGTGCCAGTGACAGGGCTGGAAACACCATATATTTT.